One sample yielded the 2 T cell receptor beta chains listed below, sequenced in a study of blood T cell repertoires in COVID-19 (TCRdb year 2020). The library was made by the immunoSEQ multiplex PCR assay. TCRdb's version of the immuneACCESS table is confined to in-frame rearrangements and falls short of the full clone set. An unresolved V gene accounts for under half of the shortfall where checked; the remainder is of unknown origin. The sample has fewer than 110,000 clones on record, around 90% of them singletons. The top ten hold roughly 17% of the sample. Sequencing used peripheral blood. The source is a man aged 50 to 60 with acute or convalescent COVID-19.

V gene TRBV6-5 combines with J gene TRBJ2-2, with a possible D match to TRBD2 (6 bases). Germline lookup yields CDR1 MNHEY and CDR2 SVGAGI. V lost 8 bases, J lost 0 bases, and 7 bases lay in between. The CDR3 is 13 residues long. CDR3: CASGGANTGELFF. CDR3 coding DNA: TGTGCCAGCGGAGGGGCGAACACCGGGGAGCTGTTTTTT.

V usage is TRBV7-6 and J usage is TRBJ2-3; TRBD1 aligns across 7 bases. The length of the CDR3 is 15 residues. CDR1 is SGHVS, CDR2 FNYEAQ, per germline. After removal of 7 bases from V and 3 bases from J, the junction contained 10 bases not matched to a gene. The CDR3 DNA sequence: TGTGCCAGCAAGGAAAGTCCGGGACAGACAGATACGCAGTATTTT. This translates into CASKESPGQTDTQYF. The full variable domain, completed using reference TRBV7-6 and TRBJ2-3, is GAGVSQSPRYKVTKRGQDVALRCDPISGHVSLYWYRQALGQGPEFLTYFNYEAQQDKSGLPNDRFSAERPEGSISTLTIQRTEQRDSAMYRCASKESPGQTDTQYFGPGTRLTVL.